This paragraph reports one T cell receptor (beta chain). Which antigen it targets is not known. Base qualities are not recorded, but no much larger clone differs from it by a single base. The data originate from a study of blood T cell repertoires in COVID-19 (dated by TCRdb to 2020 to 2022). About the study as a whole: The collaborator samples originated in the United States, Italy and Spain and spanned the acute and convalescent phases of COVID-19. A de-identified subject ID, COVID-19 status, age in years and sex were almost always included in the sample metadata. A freely available public database, intended as a resource for researchers studying the immune response to SARS-CoV-2, is where the repertoires were released. The samples were drawn from the first 160 participants of the ongoing ImmuneRACE study and from some 1,300 subjects provided by 6 global collaborators. Deeply sampled blood TCRbeta repertoires from subjects exposed to, actively infected with, or recovered from COVID-19 were included in the dataset. The material from the prospective study consisted of cDNA or gDNA derived from T cells, B-cell-depleted T cells, or PBMCs. Where HLA class I and class II types were available, the types were taken from metadata supplied by the sample provider, not from assay-based typing. The investigation overall reported the following: The amount of clinical and demographic metadata varied by source and participant and was provided uncurated.

Each collaborating institution followed its own protocols to collect whole blood in K2EDTA tubes. For TCRbeta analysis, collaborators shipped samples as frozen whole blood, isolated PBMCs, or DNA extracted from either of those sample types. CDR1 and CDR2 are drawn from the germline V gene (reference sequence): GTSNPN, SVGIG. From its cysteine to its phenylalanine, the CDR3 spans 13 amino acids. Here the CDR3 DNA is all that survives: 39 bases in frame from base 1. V is pruned by 4 bases and J by 7 bases, leaving 6 bases of the junction without a gene match. TCRbeta CDR3 regions were amplified from genomic DNA by means of the immunoSEQ Assay, a bias-controlled multiplex PCR. As for how the authors treated the data: Nucleated cell counts per sample were estimated from amplification of reference gene primers within the assay. To quantify the absolute abundance of each unique TCRbeta CDR3 rearrangement, sequence reads were collapsed and filtered. For each sample, productive Simpson clonality was calculated as the square root of Simpson's diversity index across productive rearrangements. Sourced from immuneACCESS, this table was stored by TCRdb with only in-frame sequences that have V and J called. A share of the clones is absent; for the studies checked, an unresolved V gene accounts for under half, and the remainder has no known explanation. For V, J and clone size, that table is used; D and trimming come from the DNA. This sample is represented by about 210,000 clones; about 86% of them were singletons. The leading ten clones occupy 1.5% of the sample.

The sequence is built from TRBV30 and TRBJ2-7; TRBD2 lines up with 11 middle nucleotides. The sample comprised peripheral blood. The TCR was taken from a man aged 18 to 35 with active or convalescent COVID-19. The sequenced DNA is TGTGCCTGGACACTAGCGGGAGACGGTGAGCAGTACTTC. Translated, it gives CAWTLAGDGEQYF. Beyond the CDR3, the reference TRBV30 and TRBJ2-7 genes provide the residues; the full variable domain reads: SQTIHQWPATLVQPVGSPLSLECTVEGTSNPNLYWYRQAAGRGLQLLFYSVGIGQISSEVPQNLSASRPQDRQFILSSKKLLLSDSGFYLCAWTLAGDGEQYFGPGTRLTVT.